The clone carrying this T cell receptor beta chain was picked up many times. The data are from a study of cytomegalovirus exposure and HLA in healthy donors. Use of 60 Vbeta and 13 Jbeta primers characterized the PCR. This table comes from immunoSEQ multiplex PCR, and its TCRdb copy is limited to in-frame clones, with some not included. The sample lists tens of thousands of clones, approximately 74% occurring once. The V and J ends lost 3 bases and 1 base respectively, with 9 bases between them. There are 14 residues in the CDR3. Germline V gene sequence: CDR1 MRHNA, CDR2 SNTAGT. Sequenced: PBMCs. The receptor was isolated from a woman between 45 and 60 years old in good health and CMV-seropositive. V is TRBV6-4 and J is TRBJ1-1; TRBD1 is a possible D gene (5 bases). CDR3 amino acids: CASSESQENTEAFF. DNA for the CDR3: TGTGCCAGCAGTGAATCACAGGAGAACACTGAAGCTTTCTTT.